This T cell receptor (beta chain) was recovered during a study of molecular identifiers for immune sequencing clone quantification. Points from the study as a whole: Clones with over 20 RNA copies captured over 97% of effector molecules but under 1% of naive ones.

Naive CD8 T cells were picked out by sorting for CD8+CD4-CCR7+CD45RA+. TCRdb re-called the PCR reads through MiXCR, storing one row per CDR3 protein. Of around 460,000 distinct CDR3 sequences detected, less than 30% appear once; the ten largest clones hold 0.7% to 0.9%. This CDR3 comprises 13 residues. With 0 bases removed from V and 0 bases from J, the gap between germline ends came to 6 bases. The V gene's germline CDR1 is DFQATT and CDR2 SNEGSKA (reference sequence). This clonotype was seen ten or more times. The antigen is not known. The chain combines TRBV20-1 with TRBJ2-7; D gene unclear. Sequenced sample: naive CD8+ T cells from blood, with Jurkat cell RNA spiked in. Subset described: FACS-sorted CD8+CD4-CCR7+CD45RA+ naive T cells. This TCR was recovered from a human donor in good health. Some libraries in this study had Jurkat cell RNA spiked in. Written as DNA, the CDR3 is TGCAGTGCTAGAGAGGTTCACTCCTACGAGCAGTACTTC. This gives the protein CSAREVHSYEQYF.